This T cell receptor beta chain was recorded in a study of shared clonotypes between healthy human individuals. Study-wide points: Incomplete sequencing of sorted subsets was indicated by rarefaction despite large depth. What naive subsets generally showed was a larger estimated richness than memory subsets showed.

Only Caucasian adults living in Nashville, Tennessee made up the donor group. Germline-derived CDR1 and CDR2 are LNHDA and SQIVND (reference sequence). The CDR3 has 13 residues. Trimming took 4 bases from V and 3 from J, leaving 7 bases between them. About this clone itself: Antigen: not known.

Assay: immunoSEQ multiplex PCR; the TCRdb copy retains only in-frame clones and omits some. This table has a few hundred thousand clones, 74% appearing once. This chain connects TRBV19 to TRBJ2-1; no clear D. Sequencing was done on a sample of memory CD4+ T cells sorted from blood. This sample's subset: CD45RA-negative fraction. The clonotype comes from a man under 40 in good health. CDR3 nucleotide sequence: TGTGCCAGTAGTACCGGACGCTACAATGAGCAGTTCTTC. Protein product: CASSTGRYNEQFF. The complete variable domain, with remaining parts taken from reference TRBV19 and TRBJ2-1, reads DGGITQSPKYLFRKEGQNVTLSCEQNLNHDAMYWYRQDPGQGLRLIYYSQIVNDFQKGDIAEGYSVSREKKESFPLTVTSAQKNPTAFYLCASSTGRYNEQFFGPGTRLTVL.